This T cell receptor beta chain was retrieved from a study of cytomegalovirus exposure and HLA in healthy donors. Whole-study results and caveats: As a later analysis showed, several of the most significant clusters appeared to be linked to common viral pathogens.

A note on this clone: Its matching antigen is unknown.

The PCR employed 60 Vbeta primers together with 13 Jbeta primers. Libraries were prepared by immunoSEQ multiplex PCR; TCRdb keeps only in-frame clonotypes and omits some of them. Here the sample spans approximately 120,000 clones, roughly four fifths being singletons. The CDR3 consists of 12 residues. Germline-derived CDR1 and CDR2 are SGHAT and FQDESV (reference sequence). The V and J ends lost 1 base and 5 bases respectively, with 5 bases between them. The V and J genes are TRBV11-1 and TRBJ2-5, with unresolved D. The sequenced material came from PBMCs. The clonotype was recovered from a man between 18 and 29 years old in good health and CMV-seronegative. The CDR3 sequence: CASSLVVETQYF. CDR3 nucleotides: TGTGCCAGCAGCTTAGTCGTGGAGACCCAGTACTTC. The whole variable domain, remainder taken from reference TRBV11-1 and TRBJ2-5, is EAEVAQSPRYKITEKSQAVAFWCDPISGHATLYWYRQILGQGPELLVQFQDESVVDDSQLPKDRFSAERLKGVDSTLKIQPAELGDSAMYLCASSLVVETQYFGPGTRLLVL.